The 29 T cell receptor beta chains listed next were all sequenced from one sample in a study of T-cell reconstitution after alpha-beta-depleted transplantation in children. For TCRbeta, the library was prepared with unique molecular identifiers. TCRdb re-analysed the PCR reads in MiXCR, keeping a single row per CDR3 protein. The table lists around 700,000 distinct CDR3 sequences, about an eighth of them singletons. This specimen was PBMCs, taken before TCRalphabeta/CD19-depleted stem cell transplant. These receptors were collected from a girl aged 2-15 years with congenital amegakaryocytic thrombocytopenia, due to receive a stem cell transplant.

This clonotype occurred many times. V gene TRBV2 combines with J gene TRBJ2-7; D may be TRBD1 or TRBD2 (5 bases each). Trimming stripped 8 bases from V and 3 bases from J, with 38 bases between. The CDR3 consists of 21 residues. Per germline, CDR1 SNHLY and CDR2 FYNNEI. The CDR3 loop is CASLGIQARAGKNLWFYEQYF. DNA for the CDR3: TGTGCCAGCTTGGGCATCCAGGCGCGGGCAGGGAAAAATCTATGGTTCTACGAGCAGTACTTC.

The chain carries TRBV5-1 and TRBJ2-7; D unclear. The ends were cut back, 3 bases at V and 7 bases at J, with 17 bases in the middle. The germline V gene has CDR1 SGHRS and CDR2 YFSETQ. This CDR3 has 14 amino acids. CDR3 in DNA: TGCGCCAGCAGCTCGTTTTTGAGGTCTTGGGAGCAGTACTTC. Translating gives CASSSFLRSWEQYF.

This clonotype came up a few times. The V and J genes are TRBV20-1 and TRBJ2-2, with D unclear. The CDR3 is 16 residues long. Trimming removed 0 bases at V and 1 base at J, with 12 bases between. Germline V gene lookup returns CDR1 DFQATT and CDR2 SNEGSKA (reference sequence). The DNA of the CDR3 is TGCAGTGCTAGAGATCGAGGCAGACAGAACACCGGGGAGCTGTTTTTT. Translating gives CSARDRGRQNTGELFF.

This clonotype was picked up a small number of times. This rearrangement joins TRBV10-1 to TRBJ2-6, with D perhaps assigned TRBD1 or TRBD2 (6 bases each). The V end lost 10 bases, the J end lost 0 bases, and 22 bases lay between the germline ends. CDR1 is WNHNN and CDR2 is SYGVQD in the germline V gene (reference sequence). The CDR3 runs 18 residues. This CDR3 reads CAINPSAGHRSGANVLTF. CDR3 coding DNA: TGCGCCATCAATCCTTCGGCGGGACACCGCTCTGGGGCCAACGTCCTGACTTTC.

This clonotype was counted between two and nine times. The chain is built from TRBV5-1 and TRBJ2-1; TRBD2 matches at 11 bases. Trimming removed 4 bases from V and 8 bases from J; junction bases left unmatched: 11. Germline CDR1 reads SGHRS; CDR2 reads YFSETQ. This CDR3 contains 16 residues. The CDR3: CASSTLGLAVGDEQFF. The DNA of the CDR3 is TGCGCCAGCAGCACGCTGGGACTAGCGGTAGGGGATGAGCAGTTCTTC.

This clonotype has ten or more counts. The chain has TRBV20-1 and TRBJ2-5; maybe TRBD2 (5 bases). The germline V gene has CDR1 DFQATT and CDR2 SNEGSKA (reference sequence). The CDR3 sequence is 14 residues long. Trimming pared 0 bases from V and 0 bases from J, leaving 8 bases between. Written as DNA, the CDR3 is TGCAGTGCTAGAGATTGGCGGGACCAAGAGACCCAGTACTTC. Residues: CSARDWRDQETQYF.

This clonotype was found many times. CDR3: CASGLGTGGVYEQFF. The DNA of the CDR3 is TGTGCTAGTGGTTTGGGGACAGGGGGAGTTTATGAGCAGTTCTTC. The chain carries TRBV12-5 and TRBJ2-1; 10 nucleotides agree with TRBD1. The CDR3 has 15 amino acids. Germline V gene sequence: CDR1 LGHNT, CDR2 FRNRAP. V was clipped by 1 base and J by 8 bases; unmatched bases: 5.

This clonotype has only a few counts. The rearrangement uses TRBV20-1 and TRBJ2-3; D uncertain. The CDR3 consists of 13 residues. V lost 6 bases to trimming and J lost 0 bases, with 10 bases between them. CDR1 is DFQATT, CDR2 SNEGSKA, per germline (reference sequence). CDR3 DNA sequence: TGCAGTGCGATACGGGCTAGCACAGATACGCAGTATTTT. Translated: CSAIRASTDTQYF.

The chain links TRBV2 to TRBJ2-1, with D hard to call. The CDR3 loop spans 14 amino acids. Trimming took off 7 bases at V and 0 bases at J, with 10 bases between the two ends. CDR1 and CDR2 (germline): SNHLY, FYNNEI. The CDR3 is CASIELSSYNEQFF. The CDR3 coding sequence is TGTGCCAGCATCGAGCTAAGCTCCTACAATGAGCAGTTCTTC.

In this sample, this clonotype turned up many times. This chain links TRBV24-1 with TRBJ2-1, with D uncertain. The ends were cut back, 5 bases at V and 6 bases at J, with 7 bases in the middle. The CDR3 is 12 amino acids. The germline V gene has CDR1 KGHDR and CDR2 SFDVKD. The CDR3, as DNA: TGTGCCACCAGTGGTTGGACCAATGAGCAGTTCTTC. Its protein product is CATSGWTNEQFF.

This clonotype occurred many times. This chain uses TRBV24-1 with TRBJ2-5, with TRBD1 matching over 7 bases. V was clipped by 3 bases and J by 2 bases; unmatched bases: 5. From germline, CDR1 is KGHDR and CDR2 SFDVKD. The CDR3 has 15 amino acids. CDR3 protein: CATSDHEGAQETQYF. For the CDR3, the DNA is TGTGCCACCAGTGATCATGAGGGGGCTCAAGAGACCCAGTACTTC.

This clonotype was recorded at least ten times. The chain has TRBV12-3 or TRBV12-4 and TRBJ1-1; D call uncertain. This CDR3 has 14 amino acids. The V gene lost 3 bases and the J gene lost 0 bases, with 8 bases spanning the gap. This CDR3 is CASSLMVLNTEAFF. The CDR3 DNA sequence: TGTGCCAGCAGTTTGATGGTTCTGAACACTGAAGCTTTCTTT.

The CDR3: CATSDLRGYRAYEQYF. The CDR3 nucleotides are TGTGCCACCAGTGATTTGCGAGGTTACAGGGCCTACGAGCAGTACTTC. The V call is TRBV24-1, the J call TRBJ2-7; D perhaps matches TRBD1 (6 bases). CDR1 and CDR2 (germline): KGHDR, SFDVKD. V gave up 0 bases and J gave up 2 bases, with 13 bases separating them. The CDR3 spans 16 residues.

Worth noting for this clonotype: At one end the junction does not follow the germline gene, possibly because of a read error. This sequence joins TRBV3-1 and TRBJ2-2, with 13 nucleotides matching TRBD2. Germline CDR1 reads LGHDT; CDR2 reads YNNKEL (reference sequence). The length of the CDR3 is 20 residues. This CDR3 reads CACSQDRRLAGGSNTGELFF. The CDR3, as DNA: TGTGCCTGCAGCCAAGATCGGCGACTAGCGGGAGGATCGAACACCGGGGAGCTGTTTTTT.

This clonotype came up many times. The chain is built from TRBV5-1 and TRBJ2-2, with D perhaps matching TRBD1 (5 bases). CDR1 is SGHRS and CDR2 is YFSETQ in the germline V gene. The CDR3 has 14 amino acids. Trimming took off 1 base at V and 10 bases at J, with 14 bases between the two ends. CDR3 residues: CASSLYSSGQELFF. CDR3 nucleotides: TGCGCCAGCAGCTTGTATAGCTCCGGACAGGAGCTGTTTTTT.

Many counts were recorded for this clonotype. The chain uses TRBV12-3 or TRBV12-4 and TRBJ2-3; 8 bases are shared with TRBD1. The length of the CDR3 is 14 residues. The trim removed 6 bases at V and 2 bases at J, leaving 4 bases unmatched. The CDR3 DNA reads TGTGCCAGCAGCTGGACAGGGAACACAGATACGCAGTATTTT. Translation: CASSWTGNTDTQYF.

The chain carries TRBV2 and TRBJ2-7; the match to TRBD2 covers 9 bases. The junction had 10 bases not matched to a gene; V was cut back by 3 bases and J by 4 bases. The CDR3 sequence is 16 residues long. Germline assignment: CDR1 SNHLY and CDR2 FYNNEI. The CDR3 spells CASSDPSGRSLYEQYF. The CDR3 DNA is TGTGCCAGCAGTGACCCCAGCGGGAGGTCCTTATACGAGCAGTACTTC.

This clonotype was picked up many times. The chain joins TRBV7-9 to TRBJ2-3; no definite D call. The CDR3 totals 14 residues. The germline V gene has CDR1 SEHNR and CDR2 FQNEAQ (reference sequence). V lost 6 bases to trimming and J lost 0 bases, with 10 bases between them. CDR3: CASSSRQSTDTQYF. The CDR3 DNA sequence: TGTGCCAGCAGTTCTCGGCAAAGCACAGATACGCAGTATTTT. Variable domain in full (rest from reference TRBV7-9 and TRBJ2-3): DTGVSQNPRHKITKRGQNVTFRCDPISEHNRLYWYRQTLGQGPEFLTYFQNEAQLEKSRLLSDRFSAERPKGSFSTLEIQRTEQGDSAMYLCASSSRQSTDTQYFGPGTRLTVL.

The chain combines TRBV7-2 with TRBJ2-7; the D gene is possibly TRBD2 (6 bases). V was trimmed by 2 bases and J by 1 base, leaving 12 bases between them. The CDR3 runs 15 residues. CDR1 and CDR2 from the germline V gene are SGHTA and FQGNSA. The CDR3 DNA sequence: TGTGCCAGCAGCTTATGGGACTCAGCTTCCTACGAGCAGTACTTC. It yields the protein CASSLWDSASYEQYF.

This chain's CDR3 is CASSPLGSGYNEQFF. As DNA, the CDR3 is TGTGCCAGCAGCCCCCTGGGTAGCGGTTACAATGAGCAGTTCTTC. The chain combines TRBV7-2 with TRBJ2-1; the D gene is possibly TRBD2 (6 bases). The CDR3 loop spans 15 amino acids. V was trimmed by 5 bases and J by 4 bases, leaving 15 bases between them. Per germline, CDR1 SGHTA and CDR2 FQGNSA.

This clonotype was seen repeatedly, ten times or more. V and J are TRBV30 and TRBJ2-1; D gene unclear. CDR3 size: 11 residues. The V end was cut by 4 bases, the J end by 7 bases, with 8 bases between. Per the germline V gene, CDR1 is GTSNPN and CDR2 is SVGIG (reference sequence). Here the CDR3 reads CAWKQTNEQFF. The CDR3 bases are TGTGCCTGGAAACAGACTAATGAGCAGTTCTTC.

This clonotype was detected ten times or more. The rearrangement joins TRBV29-1 to TRBJ2-1, with D possibly being TRBD2 (6 bases). Germline V lookup: CDR1 SQVTM, CDR2 ANQGSEA. Trimming cost V 3 bases and J 5 bases, with 11 bases left between them. The CDR3 is 13 amino acids. Here the CDR3 reads CSVDSGLNNEQFF. DNA of the CDR3: TGCAGCGTTGATTCGGGACTTAACAATGAGCAGTTCTTC.

This clonotype occurred many times. This chain uses TRBV3-1 with TRBJ2-1; tentatively, D is TRBD2 (6 bases). Germline CDR1 and CDR2: LGHDT and YNNKEL (reference sequence). This CDR3 spans 15 amino acids. V dropped 4 bases and J dropped 4 bases, with 14 bases sitting between them. In nucleotides, the CDR3 is TGTGCCAGCAGCCTCGGGACTGGGGCTTACAATGAGCAGTTCTTC. This sequence encodes CASSLGTGAYNEQFF.

This clonotype was found a few times. The chain employs TRBV5-1 and TRBJ2-1, with D perhaps given as TRBD1 or TRBD2 (5 bases each). The length of the CDR3 is 17 residues. V was pared by 1 base and J by 9 bases, with 23 bases between. Germline V CDR1 and CDR2: SGHRS, YFSETQ. The CDR3 coding sequence is TGCGCCAGCAGCTTGCAGGGATATTGGGATCTCCGGGGTGAGCAGTTCTTC. This gives the protein CASSLQGYWDLRGEQFF.

The table lists this clonotype with many counts. The V call is TRBV10-3, the J call TRBJ1-5; D call uncertain. Germline V CDR1 and CDR2: ENHRY, SYGVKD. The CDR3 has 12 amino acids. The V end lost 7 bases, the J end lost 5 bases, and 9 bases lay between the germline ends. Here the CDR3 reads CAIMANDQPQHF. The CDR3 nucleotides read TGTGCCATCATGGCCAACGATCAGCCCCAGCATTTT.

Only a few counts were recorded for this clonotype. V is TRBV6-2 or TRBV6-3 and J is TRBJ2-2; tentative D call: TRBD2 (7 bases). The CDR3 covers 18 residues. With 11 bases removed from V and 0 bases from J, the gap between germline ends came to 25 bases. Germline V CDR1 and CDR2: MNHEY, SVGEGT. CDR3 nucleotides: TGTGCCTTGGGGGGGCGATTGGAGCGGGCTCCGAACACCGGGGAGCTGTTTTTT. As protein: CALGGRLERAPNTGELFF.

The table lists this clonotype with a few counts. The chain links TRBV7-9 to TRBJ2-1, with 11 bases matching TRBD2. Germline trimming cut 5 bases from V and 6 bases from J; bases unmatched to any gene: 9. CDR1 SEHNR and CDR2 FQNEAQ come from the germline V gene (reference sequence). CDR3 length: 16 amino acids. The CDR3 is CASSPSGLAEGNEQFF. The CDR3 DNA sequence: TGTGCCAGCAGCCCCTCGGGACTAGCGGAGGGCAATGAGCAGTTCTTC.

The table lists this clonotype with a few counts. This chain joins TRBV9 and TRBJ2-3; D is ambiguous. CDR3 size: 14 residues. V lost 4 bases to trimming and J lost 2 bases, with 11 bases between them. Germline CDR1 and CDR2: SGDLS and YYNGEE. The CDR3 loop reads CASSPQSYTDTQYF. For the CDR3, the DNA is TGTGCCAGCAGCCCTCAATCCTACACAGATACGCAGTATTTT.

V and J are TRBV29-1 and TRBJ1-2; no clear D gene. V was trimmed by 1 base and J by 5 bases, leaving 14 bases between them. The CDR3 consists of 14 residues. Looked up from germline, CDR1 is SQVTM and CDR2 is ANQGSEA. In DNA form, the CDR3 reads TGCAGCGTTGAAGCAAACCCGGGCCTTTATGGCTACACCTTC. Protein product: CSVEANPGLYGYTF.